These T cell receptor beta chains were read from a single sample in a study of cytomegalovirus exposure and HLA in healthy donors. Profiling relied on immunoSEQ multiplex PCR, and the TCRdb table lists in-frame clones only, not all of them. Here the sample spans about 170,000 clones, 75% to 85% being singletons. The sample comprised PBMCs. The origin of the receptors is a woman between 50 and 59 years old in good health and CMV-seronegative. CDR3s include the opening cysteine and the closing phenylalanine or tryptophan. The D gene is left open where the match is weak. For some rows the clone size is stated as once, few or many, or as a class when expanded; others skip it.

>TRBV27|.|TRBJ2-3|TRBD2
TGTGCCAGCAGTTACCGACTAGCGGGGGGCCCAGATACGCAGTATTTT
CASSYRLAGGPDTQYF
>TRBV7-9|.|TRBJ1-5|TRBD1
TGTGCCAGCAGCCTAAAGCAGGGGGAAGGAAGCAATCAGCCCCAGCATTTT
CASSLKQGEGSNQPQHF
>TRBV19|.|TRBJ1-1|.
TGTGCCAGTACCAGGGCGGGGTACACTGAAGCTTTCTTT
CASTRAGYTEAFF
>TRBV19|.|TRBJ2-7|.
TGTGCCAGTAGCACACAGCCGACCTACGAGCAGTACTTC
CASSTQPTYEQYF
>TRBV9|.|TRBJ2-1|.
TGTGCCAGCAGCGTAGGGGGGGGCACCTACAATGAGCAGTTCTTC
CASSVGGGTYNEQFF
>TRBV6-1|few|TRBJ2-7|.
TGTGCCAGCAACGACGGGGGTGCGGCCTACGAGCAGTACTTC
CASNDGGAAYEQYF
>TRBV7-2|.|TRBJ2-3|TRBD1
TGTGCCAGCCAGTCACAGGGGCTCTTCACAGATACGCAGTATTTT
CASQSQGLFTDTQYF
>TRBV27|.|TRBJ1-2|TRBD1
TGTGCCAGCAGTTCGACAGGGAGGACTGGCTACACCTTC
CASSSTGRTGYTF
>TRBV4-2|.|TRBJ2-1|.
TGTGCCAGCAGCCAGGGGCCCAACTCCTACAATGAGCAGTTCTTC
CASSQGPNSYNEQFF
>TRBV5-1|.|TRBJ2-7|TRBD1
TGCGCCAGCAGCCATACGACAGGGGTCTCCTACGAGCAGTACTTC
CASSHTTGVSYEQYF
>TRBV6-4|.|TRBJ2-3|TRBD2
TGTGCCAGCAGTGAAACTAGCGGGGAGACATCTACGCAGTATTTT
CASSETSGETSTQYF
>TRBV13|.|TRBJ2-1|TRBD2
TGTGCCAGCAGCCGAGAGCGGGGGGGGGCTAATAATGAGCAGTTCTTC
CASSRERGGANNEQFF
>TRBV5-4|.|TRBJ2-5|TRBD2
TGTGCCAGCAGCGGTAGTAACAGCGGGAGGGCCCAAGAGACCCAGTACTTC
CASSGSNSGRAQETQYF
>TRBV6-5|.|TRBJ2-7|.
TGTGCCAGCACCGCAGGGTTACGCTATGGTGACGAGCAGTACTTC
CASTAGLRYGDEQYF
>TRBV6-6|.|TRBJ2-1|TRBD2
TGTGCCAGCAAAGAGGTAGCGGGTGGGGATGAGCAGTTCTTC
CASKEVAGGDEQFF
>TRBV6-4|.|TRBJ1-2|TRBD1
TGTGCCAGCAGTGACACAACCCTGGGACAGGGCGGAAATTATGGCTACACCTTC
CASSDTTLGQGGNYGYTF
>TRBV5-5|.|TRBJ2-6|TRBD1
TGTGCCAGCGCGGGCGGACAGGGGGCTTCCCTCGGGTGGGCCAACGTCCTGACTTTC
CASAGGQGASLGWANVLTF
>TRBV5-1|few|TRBJ1-1|TRBD1
TGCGCCAGCAGCTTAAGGACAGGGGGTGACACTGAAGCTTTCTTT
CASSLRTGGDTEAFF
>TRBV11-2|.|TRBJ2-3|TRBD2
TGTGCCAGCAAGGGGACTAGCGGGAGGCCGTATTTT
CASKGTSGRPYF
>TRBV9|.|TRBJ1-1|.
TGTGCCAGCAGCGTAACTTATGACACTGAAGCTTTCTTT
CASSVTYDTEAFF
>TRBV5-1|.|TRBJ2-6|TRBD1
TGCGCCAGCAGCTTGGCCTATTGGGGACAGGGGTCTGGGGCCAACGTCCTGACTTTC
CASSLAYWGQGSGANVLTF
>TRBV4-1|.|TRBJ1-2|.
TGCGCCAGCAGCCAAGAGGACATAGCCACTAACTATGGCTACACCTTC
CASSQEDIATNYGYTF
>TRBV4-1|.|TRBJ2-5|TRBD2
TGCGCCAGCAGCGCAAGACTAGCGGTTCAAGAGACCCAGTACTTC
CASSARLAVQETQYF
>TRBV10-3|.|TRBJ1-4|TRBD1
TGTGCCATCAGTGAGGGGACAGGGCACGAAAAACTGTTTTTT
CAISEGTGHEKLFF
>TRBV7-9|.|TRBJ2-5|TRBD1
TGTGCCAGCAGCCCGTGGGGACAGGGGAAAGAGACCCAGTACTTC
CASSPWGQGKETQYF
>TRBV5-6|.|TRBJ2-1|.
TGTGCCGGCAGGCTTGTGTTAGGGAAGGGGCGGTACAATGAGCAGTTCTTC
CAGRLVLGKGRYNEQFF